The rows below give T cell receptor beta chains drawn from one sample of a study of molecular identifiers for immune sequencing clone quantification. One entry per CDR3 protein results from TCRdb running MiXCR on the PCR reads. The sample has 600,000 to 650,000 distinct CDR3 sequences, about 20% seen once. Sequencing input: naive CD8+ T cells from blood, with Jurkat cell RNA spiked in. These receptor sequences come from a human donor in good health. Some libraries in this study had Jurkat cell RNA spiked in. CDR3s include the opening cysteine and the closing phenylalanine or tryptophan. Each record gives: D gene, J gene, clone size, V gene, CDR3 protein, CDR3 DNA. D genes are given only for firm matches. Clone size is not always given. Where it is, it says once, few, many or a class for expanded clones.

. TRBJ2-3 many TRBV21-1 CASSKEGQSKPRTDTQYF TGTGCCAGCAGCAAAGAGGGGCAATCAAAGCCAAGGACAGATACGCAGTATTTT
. TRBJ1-1 many TRBV7-9 CASSLSDAGNEAFF TGTGCCAGCAGCTTATCGGACGCGGGCAATGAAGCTTTCTTT
. TRBJ1-1 . TRBV30 CAWSAGAEAFF TGTGCCTGGAGTGCGGGAGCTGAAGCTTTCTTT
TRBD2 TRBJ2-1 many TRBV7-3 CASSFLGSSGSGNEQFF TGTGCCAGCAGCTTCCTCGGTTCTAGCGGGAGCGGGAATGAGCAGTTCTTC
TRBD2 TRBJ2-2 many TRBV7-2 CASDSGMHTGELFF TGTGCCAGCGATAGCGGGATGCACACCGGGGAGCTGTTTTTT
TRBD2 TRBJ2-3 many TRBV19 CASSISGLATADTQYF TGTGCCAGTAGTATTTCGGGACTAGCAACGGCAGATACGCAGTATTTT
. TRBJ2-1 many TRBV4-3 CASSQAVPGPMSNEQFF TGCGCCAGCAGCCAGGCCGTCCCGGGGCCAATGAGCAATGAGCAGTTCTTC
TRBD1 TRBJ2-7 many TRBV15 CATSNRDRGNEQYF TGTGCCACCAGCAACCGGGACAGGGGAAACGAGCAGTACTTC
TRBD2 TRBJ2-3 . TRBV30 CARTLAGALSTDTQYF TGTGCCCGGACCCTAGCGGGGGCCCTCAGCACAGATACGCAGTATTTT
. TRBJ1-2 few TRBV27 CASSLYFSEGGYTF TGTGCCAGCAGTTTATATTTTTCTGAGGGCGGCTACACCTTC
. TRBJ2-7 many TRBV4-2 CASSPSPGLSYEQYF TGTGCCAGCAGCCCCTCACCAGGGCTCTCCTACGAGCAGTACTTC
. TRBJ2-2 few TRBV25-1 CASSEWGQANTGELFF TGTGCCAGCAGTGAATGGGGACAAGCGAACACCGGGGAGCTGTTTTTT
. TRBJ1-1 many TRBV7-9 CASLEGGSEAFF TGTGCCAGCTTAGAGGGAGGATCTGAAGCTTTCTTT
TRBD2 TRBJ2-7 few TRBV10-3 CAISGGGFSYEQYF TGTGCCATCAGTGGCGGGGGGTTCTCCTACGAGCAGTACTTC
TRBD1 TRBJ1-5 many TRBV6-5 CASSRRDRGGYSNQPQHF TGTGCCAGCAGTCGCCGGGACAGGGGTGGTTATAGCAATCAGCCCCAGCATTTT
. TRBJ1-6 . TRBV7-6 CASSSRDGRPYRNSPLHF TGTGCCAGCAGCTCACGGGACGGGCGTCCCTACCGGAATTCACCCCTCCACTTT
TRBD1 TRBJ2-7 many TRBV20-1 CSARGLDRGYEQYF TGCAGTGCCCGAGGGCTGGACAGGGGTTACGAGCAGTACTTC
. TRBJ1-1 many TRBV30 CAWSVRWDGEAFF TGTGCCTGGAGTGTAAGATGGGACGGTGAAGCTTTCTTT
TRBD1 TRBJ2-1 few TRBV3-1 CASSQTGKGEQFF TGTGCCAGCAGCCAGACAGGGAAGGGCGAGCAGTTCTTC
TRBD2 TRBJ2-7 many TRBV20-1 CSARERTSGTTYEQYF TGCAGTGCTAGAGAGCGGACTAGCGGGACCACCTACGAGCAGTACTTC
TRBD2 TRBJ2-7 . TRBV27 CASSSNLLAGGSYEQYF TGTGCCAGCAGTTCAAACTTACTCGCGGGAGGTTCCTACGAGCAGTACTTC
TRBD2 TRBJ2-7 few TRBV15 CATSRAGLAGDAYEQYF TGTGCCACCAGCAGAGCGGGACTAGCGGGAGACGCCTACGAGCAGTACTTC